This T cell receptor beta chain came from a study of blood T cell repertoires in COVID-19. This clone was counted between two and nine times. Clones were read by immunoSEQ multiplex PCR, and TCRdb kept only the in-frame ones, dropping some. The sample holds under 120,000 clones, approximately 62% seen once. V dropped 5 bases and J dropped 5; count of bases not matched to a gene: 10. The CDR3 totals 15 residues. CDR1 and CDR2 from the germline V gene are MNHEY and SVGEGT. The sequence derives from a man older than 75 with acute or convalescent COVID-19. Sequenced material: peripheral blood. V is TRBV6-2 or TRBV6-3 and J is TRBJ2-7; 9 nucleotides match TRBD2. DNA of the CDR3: TGTGCCAGCAGTATTAGCGGGAGTCTCACCAACGAGCAGTACTTC. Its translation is CASSISGSLTNEQYF.